These 26 T cell receptor beta chains share one sample of origin, sequenced in a study of molecular identifiers for immune sequencing clone quantification. Each CDR3 protein is one row after TCRdb ran MiXCR on the PCR reads. The sample holds around 480,000 distinct CDR3 sequences; 20% to 25% are singletons and the top ten take 0.7% to 1%. What was sequenced was naive CD8+ T cells from blood, with Jurkat cell RNA spiked in. The subset: FACS-sorted CD8+CD4-CCR7+CD45RA+ naive T cells. The receptors derive from a human donor in good health. Some libraries in this study had Jurkat cell RNA spiked in.

In this sample, this clonotype turned up a few times. The gene calls are TRBV10-3 and TRBJ1-5; 9 bases agree with TRBD1. J was trimmed by 4 bases and V by 6 bases; bases with no gene match: 7. The CDR3 is 15 amino acids. From germline, CDR1 is ENHRY and CDR2 SYGVKD. This CDR3 reads CAISHETGGNQPQHF. The CDR3 nucleotides are TGTGCCATCAGCCACGAGACAGGGGGGAATCAGCCCCAGCATTTT.

V is TRBV4-1 and J is TRBJ1-4, with D perhaps matching TRBD1 (5 bases). The CDR3 has 12 amino acids. Trimming shortened V by 0 bases and J by 14 bases, and 10 bases separated the two germline ends. CDR1 is MGHRA, CDR2 YSYEKL, per germline. The CDR3 protein is CASSQDSRQLFF. The CDR3 DNA reads TGCGCCAGCAGCCAAGATAGCAGACAGCTGTTTTTT.

The rearrangement uses TRBV13 and TRBJ2-3, with TRBD2 as a possible D gene (5 bases). CDR3 length equals 14 residues. In germline, CDR1 is PRHDT, CDR2 FYEKMQ (reference sequence). V lost 8 bases to trimming and J lost 0 bases, with 12 bases between them. The chain's CDR3 is CASGGQSSTDTQYF. CDR3 in DNA: TGTGCCAGCGGCGGGCAATCTAGCACAGATACGCAGTATTTT.

This clonotype was detected only a few times. V gene TRBV19 combines with J gene TRBJ2-5; 7 bases match TRBD1. Germline V CDR1 and CDR2: LNHDA, SQIVND (reference sequence). CDR3 length: 16 residues. Trimming removed 5 bases from V and 1 base from J; junction bases left unmatched: 10. CDR3 bases: TGTGCCAGTAGTCTTGCCGAGGGACAGTCCCAAGAGACCCAGTACTTC. Its translation is CASSLAEGQSQETQYF. Together with reference TRBV19 and TRBJ2-5, the CDR3 gives the full variable domain: DGGITQSPKYLFRKEGQNVTLSCEQNLNHDAMYWYRQDPGQGLRLIYYSQIVNDFQKGDIAEGYSVSREKKESFPLTVTSAQKNPTAFYLCASSLAEGQSQETQYFGPGTRLLVL.

The chain recombines TRBV7-2 with TRBJ2-5, with TRBD2 matching 8 bases. The CDR3 runs 17 residues. Germline V lookup: CDR1 SGHTA, CDR2 FQGNSA. With V trimmed by 0 bases and J by 4 bases, 10 bases remained unmatched. The CDR3 DNA reads as TGTGCCAGCAGCTTAGCGCTCGGGGGGGGCCGGAGAGAGACCCAGTACTTC. Amino acid sequence: CASSLALGGGRRETQYF.

This clonotype was seen only a few times. V usage is TRBV27 and J usage is TRBJ2-7; 7 positions match TRBD2. The germline V gene has CDR1 MNHEY and CDR2 SMNVEV (reference sequence). The CDR3 contains 14 residues. J gave up 6 bases and V 0 bases, and 5 bases lay outside the gene matches. The CDR3 nucleotides read TGTGCCAGCAGTTTATCCGGGGGGTGGGCCGAGCAGTACTTC. It yields the protein CASSLSGGWAEQYF.

V and J are TRBV2 and TRBJ2-7; tentatively, D is TRBD2 (6 bases). This CDR3 comprises 12 residues. Germline loops: CDR1 SNHLY, CDR2 FYNNEI. Deletions cut 5 bases from V and 6 bases from J, with 11 bases between. The CDR3 here is CASSISSGEQYF. DNA for the CDR3: TGTGCCAGCAGTATTAGTAGCGGCGAGCAGTACTTC.

This clonotype has only a few counts. The rearrangement uses TRBV12-3 or TRBV12-4 and TRBJ1-2; unclear D gene. Trimming cost V 1 base and J 3 bases, with 12 bases left between them. The CDR3 has 15 amino acids. In DNA form, the CDR3 reads TGTGCCAGCAGTTTAGGGTTGGGAGTGGACTATGGCTACACCTTC. Encoded protein: CASSLGLGVDYGYTF.

The chain uses TRBV9 and TRBJ2-3, with D possibly TRBD1 on 6 matching bases. From germline, CDR1 is SGDLS and CDR2 YYNGEE. The CDR3 contains 16 residues. V lost 2 bases and J lost 0, with 13 bases in between. CDR3 bases: TGTGCCAGCAGCGTCGGGACAACCCTAAGCACAGATACGCAGTATTTT. Amino acids: CASSVGTTLSTDTQYF.

This clonotype was counted ten times or more. V usage is TRBV9 and J usage is TRBJ1-1; no clear D. Looked up from germline, CDR1 is SGDLS and CDR2 is YYNGEE. V lost 0 bases to trimming and J lost 2 bases, with 11 bases between them. CDR3 length: 15 amino acids. The CDR3 sequence is CASSVASHGNTEAFF. CDR3 nucleotide sequence: TGTGCCAGCAGCGTAGCATCCCACGGAAACACTGAAGCTTTCTTT.

This clonotype appeared many times. The V gene is TRBV5-6, the J gene TRBJ2-3; a weak D match, TRBD2 (6 bases). Trimming took off 2 bases at V and 2 bases at J, with 15 bases between the two ends. Per germline, CDR1 SGHDT and CDR2 YYEEEE. The CDR3 runs to 16 residues. CDR3 region: CASSLSSLANTDTQYF. The CDR3 DNA sequence: TGTGCCAGCAGCTTAAGTTCCCTAGCGAACACAGATACGCAGTATTTT. Supplemented by reference TRBV5-6 and TRBJ2-3, the full variable domain reads DAGVTQSPTHLIKTRGQQVTLRCSPKSGHDTVSWYQQALGQGPQFIFQYYEEEERQRGNFPDRFSGHQFPNYSSELNVNALLLGDSALYLCASSLSSLANTDTQYFGPGTRLTVL.

The chain carries TRBV11-2 and TRBJ2-6; tentative D call: TRBD2 (5 bases). The germline V gene encodes CDR1 SGHAT and CDR2 FQNNGV. The CDR3 spans 18 residues. The V end lost 1 base, the J end lost 5 bases, and 18 bases lay between the germline ends. The CDR3: CASSLGLGSRSWANVLTF. The DNA for the CDR3 is TGTGCCAGCAGCTTAGGTCTGGGGAGCCGGTCCTGGGCCAACGTCCTGACTTTC. Supplemented by reference TRBV11-2 and TRBJ2-6, the full variable domain reads EAGVAQSPRYKIIEKRQSVAFWCNPISGHATLYWYQQILGQGPKLLIQFQNNGVVDDSQLPKDRFSAERLKGVDSTLKIQPAKLEDSAVYLCASSLGLGSRSWANVLTFGAGSRLTVL.

The sample holds a few counts of this clonotype. This chain connects TRBV7-9 to TRBJ1-6; TRBD1 is a possible D gene (5 bases). CDR3 length equals 18 residues. Trimming shortened V by 4 bases and J by 0 bases, and 16 bases separated the two germline ends. The germline CDR1 and CDR2 sequences are SEHNR and FQNEAQ (reference sequence). This chain's CDR3 is CASSSPVQESSYNSPLHF. CDR3 sequence (DNA): TGTGCCAGCAGCTCCCCCGTACAGGAAAGCTCCTATAATTCACCCCTCCACTTT.

There are many counts of this clonotype. This chain's CDR3 is CASSQDRDSWNTEAFF. The CDR3 coding sequence is TGCGCCAGCAGCCAAGATCGCGACAGTTGGAACACTGAAGCTTTCTTT. The V call is TRBV4-1, the J call TRBJ1-1; a weak D match, TRBD1 (5 bases). This CDR3 is 16 amino acids long. Germline lookup yields CDR1 MGHRA and CDR2 YSYEKL. The V end was cut by 0 bases, the J end by 1 base, with 12 bases between.

The J gene is TRBJ1-6, the V gene TRBV19, with 11 nucleotides matching TRBD1. V shed 10 bases, J shed 9 bases, and the junction held 8 bases outside the gene matches. This CDR3 is 14 amino acids long. In germline, CDR1 is LNHDA, CDR2 SQIVND (reference sequence). The CDR3 sequence: CATEIGTGGSPLHF. DNA of the CDR3: TGTGCCACCGAGATTGGGACAGGGGGTTCACCCCTCCACTTT.

This chain uses TRBV4-1 with TRBJ2-3, with D unresolved. Germline assignment: CDR1 MGHRA and CDR2 YSYEKL. The V gene lost 0 bases and the J gene lost 1 base, with 5 bases spanning the gap. The CDR3 is 14 amino acids. The CDR3 sequence: CASSQEGGTDTQYF. The CDR3 region has the DNA TGCGCCAGCAGCCAAGAAGGAGGCACAGATACGCAGTATTTT.

This clonotype came up many times. CDR3 amino acids: CASSLGLLTGHQPQHF. For the CDR3, the DNA is TGTGCCAGCAGCTTGGGCCTGCTGACAGGCCATCAGCCCCAGCATTTT. This chain joins TRBV28 and TRBJ1-5, with a weak D call TRBD1 (6 bases). This CDR3 is built from 16 residues. CDR1 is MDHEN and CDR2 is SYDVKM in the germline V gene. V was shortened by 6 bases and J by 5 bases, with 20 bases between the two germline ends. The full variable domain, completed using reference TRBV28 and TRBJ1-5, is DVKVTQSSRYLVKRTGEKVFLECVQDMDHENMFWYRQDPGLGLRLIYFSYDVKMKEKGDIPEGYSVSREKKERFSLILESASTNQTSMYLCASSLGLLTGHQPQHFGDGTRLSIL.

This clonotype has just a few counts. The chain recombines TRBV27 with TRBJ2-5; D tentatively reads TRBD1 or TRBD2 (5 bases each). V lost 4 bases to trimming and J lost 4 bases, with 13 bases between them. CDR1 and CDR2 (germline): MNHEY, SMNVEV (reference sequence). There are 14 residues in the CDR3. The CDR3 DNA reads as TGTGCCAGCAGTTCGAGATTTGGGGGAGAGACCCAGTACTTC. Its protein product is CASSSRFGGETQYF.

There are a few counts of this clonotype. The rearrangement uses TRBV30 and TRBJ2-3, with 8 bases identical to TRBD1. The CDR3 extends over 16 amino acids. Germline V gene sequence: CDR1 GTSNPN, CDR2 SVGIG (reference sequence). Trimming took 0 bases from V and 2 from J; bases not matched to a gene: 7. The CDR3 bases are TGTGCCTGGAGTGTACGGGACAGGATTTTCACAGATACGCAGTATTTT. This gives the protein CAWSVRDRIFTDTQYF.

This chain uses TRBV19 with TRBJ2-2, with D possibly being TRBD1 (6 bases). V lost 4 bases to trimming and J lost 0 bases, with 18 bases between them. The CDR3 totals 18 residues. Germline V lookup: CDR1 LNHDA, CDR2 SQIVND (reference sequence). CDR3 coding DNA: TGTGCCAGTAGTACCCTAACAGGGTACATATCGAACACCGGGGAGCTGTTTTTT. Its translation: CASSTLTGYISNTGELFF. Together with reference TRBV19 and TRBJ2-2, the CDR3 gives the full variable domain: DGGITQSPKYLFRKEGQNVTLSCEQNLNHDAMYWYRQDPGQGLRLIYYSQIVNDFQKGDIAEGYSVSREKKESFPLTVTSAQKNPTAFYLCASSTLTGYISNTGELFFGEGSRLTVL.

A remark on this clonotype: A junction boundary mismatches the germline segment, possibly from a read error. The J gene is TRBJ2-3, the V gene TRBV2; the match to TRBD1 covers 7 bases. Germline CDR1 and CDR2: SNHLY and FYNNEI. The CDR3 runs to 15 residues. CDR3 sequence: CASSDEGFRTGTQYF. The CDR3 DNA reads TGTGCCAGCAGTGATGAGGGTTTTAGGACAGGTACGCAGTATTTT.

To note about this clonotype: This clone may be a read error of a much larger clone one base away. V gene TRBV7-8 combines with J gene TRBJ1-5; a possible D gene is TRBD1 (5 bases). V lost 6 bases and J lost 4, with 13 bases in between. The CDR3 loop spans 14 amino acids. Germline CDR1 SGHVS, CDR2 FQNEAQ. The CDR3 spells CASSPGAANQPQHF. CDR3 coding DNA: TGTGCCAGCAGTCCCGGGGCCGCAAATCAGCCCCAGCATTTT.

To note about this clonotype: It may be a read error: a sequence one base away is much more abundant. The V gene is TRBV4-3, the J gene TRBJ1-5, with D possibly matching TRBD1 (6 bases). The CDR3 loop spans 16 amino acids. The V gene's germline CDR1 is LGHNA and CDR2 YSLEER. Here the CDR3 reads CVSSQDRIYSNQPQHF. The CDR3 DNA sequence: TGCGTCAGCAGCCAAGACAGGATTTATAGCAATCAGCCCCAGCATTTT.

Worth noting for this clonotype: A much larger clone differs by one base, so this may be a read error. V and J are TRBV14 and TRBJ1-2, with 11 bases fitting TRBD1. The CDR3 length is 15 residues. The ends lost 1 base at V and 13 bases at J; junction bases unmatched: 11. CDR1 is SGHDN and CDR2 is FVKESK in the germline V gene. CDR3 DNA sequence: TGTGCCAGCAGCCAAGGTGGGGACAGGGGGATGATCGTCACCTTC. Residues: CASSQGGDRGMIVTF.

This clonotype occurred a few times. The chain combines TRBV6-6 with TRBJ2-7; D is possibly TRBD1 (6 bases). The V and J ends lost 0 bases and 3 bases respectively, with 9 bases between them. CDR1 is MNHNY and CDR2 is SVGAGI in the germline V gene (reference sequence). This CDR3 has 14 amino acids. The CDR3 DNA reads as TGTGCCAGCAGTTACTCGGAAGGGGGCTACGAGCAGTACTTC. This gives the protein CASSYSEGGYEQYF.

The chain recombines TRBV20-1 with TRBJ2-7; 7 bases match TRBD2. The junction had 10 bases not matched to a gene; V was cut back by 2 bases and J by 6 bases. The CDR3 is 14 amino acids. CDR1 is DFQATT, CDR2 SNEGSKA, per germline (reference sequence). The CDR3 reads CSARTSARLFEQYF. CDR3 nucleotide sequence: TGCAGTGCTAGAACTAGCGCTCGACTCTTCGAGCAGTACTTC.